Following are 4 T cell receptor beta chains from one sample sequenced in a study of T cells in Graves' hyperthyroidism and ophthalmopathy. From RNA transcripts, TCR beta CDR3 regions were amplified. RT-PCR in the first round (using the HTBI primer set) targeted the TCR CDR3. A single record per CDR3 protein comes from TCRdb applying MiXCR to the multiplex PCR reads. The sample has 650,000 to 750,000 distinct CDR3 sequences, 14% seen once. Sequencing used blood. All receptors derive from a woman aged 18-29 years with Graves' hyperthyroidism.

This clonotype was seen at least ten times. J is TRBJ2-1 and V is TRBV7-9, with TRBD2 identical over 7 bases. After removal of 5 bases from V and 1 base from J, the junction contained 8 bases not matched to a gene. In germline, CDR1 is SEHNR, CDR2 FQNEAQ (reference sequence). CDR3 length equals 16 residues. Written as DNA, the CDR3 is TGTGCCAGCAGCCCGTGGGATAGCGGGTCCTACAATGAGCAGTTCTTC. Protein: CASSPWDSGSYNEQFF.

V is TRBV4-3 and J is TRBJ2-1; the D gene is possibly TRBD2 (5 bases). CDR3 size: 13 residues. The germline V gene has CDR1 LGHNA and CDR2 YSLEER. V was pared by 0 bases and J by 9 bases, with 9 bases between. CDR3 in amino acids: CASSQELAGEQFF. DNA for the CDR3: TGCGCCAGCAGCCAAGAACTGGCGGGTGAGCAGTTCTTC.

This clonotype has a handful of counts. This chain joins TRBV4-3 and TRBJ2-3; weak D call: TRBD1 (5 bases). Trimming cost V 0 bases and J 0 bases, with 16 bases left between them. The CDR3 totals 18 residues. CDR1 and CDR2 (germline): LGHNA, YSLEER. The CDR3 region has the DNA TGCGCCAGCAGCCAAGAGGTGGGGCCAGCCCCTAGCACAGATACGCAGTATTTT. This codes for CASSQEVGPAPSTDTQYF.

V is TRBV28 and J is TRBJ2-2; D unresolved. The CDR3 covers 13 residues. Between the trimmed V and J ends, which lost 3 bases and 0 bases, there was a span of 2 bases. Looked up from germline, CDR1 is MDHEN and CDR2 is SYDVKM. CDR3 region: CASSFANTGELFF. In nucleotides, the CDR3 is TGTGCCAGCAGTTTCGCGAACACCGGGGAGCTGTTTTTT.